This T cell receptor beta chain was captured in a study of blood T cells in healthy people across ages. The trim removed 3 bases at V and 7 bases at J, leaving 7 bases unmatched. CDR3 length equals 15 residues. Per the germline V gene, CDR1 is SGHRS and CDR2 is YFSETQ. This clonotype was recorded a few times. The second PCR ran roughly 7 to 12 cycles with a sample-barcoded 5' primer and J-beta primers. TCRdb re-called the 5' RACE reads with MiXCR, one entry per CDR3 protein. This table has about 640,000 distinct CDR3 sequences, roughly 30% appearing once. The TCR comes from a woman of 80 years or more in good health. The sequencing input was blood. The chain has TRBV5-1 and TRBJ1-1, with 12 nucleotides matching TRBD1. CDR3 in amino acids: CASSYRDRGPDEAFF. The CDR3 nucleotides read TGCGCCAGCAGCTACCGGGACAGGGGGCCTGATGAAGCTTTCTTT.